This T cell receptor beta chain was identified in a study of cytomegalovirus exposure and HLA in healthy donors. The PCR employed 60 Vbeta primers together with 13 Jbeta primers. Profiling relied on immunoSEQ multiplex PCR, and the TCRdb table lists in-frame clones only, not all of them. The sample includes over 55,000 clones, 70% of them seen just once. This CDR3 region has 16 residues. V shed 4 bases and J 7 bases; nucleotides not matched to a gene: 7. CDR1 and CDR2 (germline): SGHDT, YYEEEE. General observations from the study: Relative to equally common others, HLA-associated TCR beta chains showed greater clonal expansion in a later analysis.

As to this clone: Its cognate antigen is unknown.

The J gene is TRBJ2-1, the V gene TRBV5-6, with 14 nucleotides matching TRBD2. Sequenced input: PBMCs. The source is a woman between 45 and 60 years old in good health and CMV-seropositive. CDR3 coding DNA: TGTGCCAGCAGCATAACGGGACTAGCGGGAGAAAATGAGCAGTTCTTC. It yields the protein CASSITGLAGENEQFF.